This TCR beta chain was sequenced in a study of blood T cells in healthy people across ages. A second PCR of about 7 to 12 cycles used a sample-barcoded 5' primer and a J-beta primer mix. In TCRdb, the 5' RACE reads were re-called with MiXCR into one record per CDR3 protein. This table holds about 970,000 distinct CDR3 sequences, about 53% found once. This clonotype originated in an older woman in good health. The material sequenced was blood.

The CDR3 is CASSAGTTAKNIQYF. The CDR3 region has the DNA TGTGCCAGCAGCGCCGGGACTACCGCCAAAAACATTCAGTACTTC. J is TRBJ2-4 and V is TRBV7-2, with 7 bases identical to TRBD2. The germline V gene encodes CDR1 SGHTA and CDR2 FQGNSA. The CDR3 loop spans 15 amino acids. V was pared by 5 bases and J by 1 base, with 5 bases of the junction left unmatched.